This section outlines one T cell receptor beta chain sequence together with its context. Its antigen target is currently unknown. No base-level quality is on record; no much larger clone is a single base apart. TCRbeta CDR3 regions were amplified from genomic DNA using the immunoSEQ Assay, a bias-controlled multiplex PCR. The source study handled its data this way. Nucleated cell counts per sample were estimated from amplification of reference gene primers within the assay. To quantify the absolute abundance of each unique TCRbeta CDR3 rearrangement, sequence reads were collapsed and filtered. For each sample, productive Simpson clonality was calculated by taking the square root of Simpson's diversity index across productive rearrangements. In its TCRdb copy, this immuneACCESS table keeps in-frame sequences only and misses some clones. Where compared with another copy, unresolved V genes explain less than half of these, and the others have no known cause. From that table come the V and J calls and clone size; the DNA was used to work out D and trimming. Here the sample has approximately 300,000 clones; about 87% occur a single time. The top ten constitute about 5.2% of the sample.

The data were taken from a study of blood T cell repertoires in COVID-19 (dated by TCRdb to 2020 to 2022). With regard to the full study: Collaborator samples came from the United States, Italy and Spain and covered acute and convalescent phases of COVID-19. The prospective study material was composed of cDNA or gDNA derived from T cells, B-cell-depleted T cells, or PBMCs. The dataset comprised deeply sampled blood TCRbeta repertoires from subjects exposed to, actively infected with, or recovered from COVID-19. The repertoires were released in a freely available public database meant as a resource for research on the immune response to SARS-CoV-2. Samples were obtained from the ongoing ImmuneRACE study (first 160 participants) and from over 1,000 subjects provided by 6 global collaborators. The sample metadata nearly always contained a de-identified subject ID, COVID-19 status, age in years and sex. Where available, HLA class I and class II types were taken from metadata supplied by the sample provider and were not determined by assay-based typing. On the study overall, not on this receptor specifically: How much clinical and demographic metadata was included differed by source and by participant, and the metadata was provided uncurated.

Participants in the prospective study were enrolled through a virtual design, were aged roughly 18 to 100 years, and lived in about two dozen United States geographic areas. In the prospective study, cohorts were assigned on the basis of participant-reported clinical history obtained from a screening survey and a study questionnaire. For ImmuneRACE Cohort 3, a participant was defined as recovered based on two consecutive negative NP/OP PCR tests, clearance by a healthcare professional, or resolution of symptoms. In the prospective study, mobile phlebotomists collected whole blood, serum and a nasopharyngeal or oropharyngeal swab from each participant. Over an approximately 2-month period, participants in the prospective study had the option of providing additional blood draws and questionnaires. Prospective study blood samples were shipped either frozen or at room temperature before DNA extraction.

V gives up 3 bases and J gives up 3 bases, and the segment between their germline ends measures 18 bases. The CDR3 sequence holds 17 residues, the cysteine and phenylalanine included. Only the CDR3 portion is preserved as DNA: 51 bases, with reading frame beginning at the first base. Reading the germline V gene gives CDR1 LGHNA and CDR2 YNFKEQ. Sequencing was done on a sample of PBMCs or T cells enriched from blood (not recorded which). The sequence derives from a woman between 25 and 40 years old who had recovered from COVID-19. Rearrangement joined TRBV4-2 to TRBJ1-3; the D gene is possibly TRBD1, with 5 bases matching. CDR3 region: CASSHIGDLGGGNTIYF. The nucleotides read TGTGCCAGCAGCCATATAGGGGATTTGGGTGGTGGAAACACCATATATTTT.